Sequencing of this T cell receptor (beta chain) was carried out in a study of blood T cells in healthy people across ages. Study context: In model experiments, template switching was able to capture about one barcoded beta molecule for every two T cells that were present.

General study points: Age showed a roughly linear inverse relationship with TCR beta diversity per million T cells.

Remarks on this clonotype: Antigen unknown.

The use of a sample-barcoded 5' primer and a J-beta primer mix characterized a second PCR of 7 to 11 cycles. TCRdb re-derived calls from the 5' RACE reads in MiXCR, one entry per CDR3 protein. This sample has around 850,000 distinct CDR3 sequences, with around 36% found just once. CDR3 size: 16 residues. Deletions cut 2 bases from V and 6 bases from J, with 17 bases between. CDR1 and CDR2 from the germline V gene are SGHTA and FQGNSA. The origin of this receptor is a man younger than 35 in good health. The sample was blood. This chain connects TRBV7-2 to TRBJ1-5; possible D gene TRBD1, 5 bases. The CDR3 reads CASSLNSPGVGQPQHF. The DNA for the CDR3 is TGTGCCAGCAGCTTAAATAGCCCGGGGGTTGGTCAGCCCCAGCATTTT. Looking up the rest from reference TRBV7-2 and TRBJ1-5 gives the full variable domain: GAGVSQSPSNKVTEKGKDVELRCDPISGHTALYWYRQSLGQGLEFLIYFQGNSAPDKSGLPSDRFSAERTGGSVSTLTIQRTQQEDSAVYLCASSLNSPGVGQPQHFGDGTRLSIL.